This entry lists 4 T cell receptor beta chains sequenced from one sample in a study of molecular identifiers for immune sequencing clone quantification. TCRdb re-derived calls from the PCR reads in MiXCR, one entry per CDR3 protein. This table has approximately 500,000 distinct CDR3 sequences, 25% appearing once. Sequencing was performed on naive CD8+ T cells from blood, with Jurkat cell RNA spiked in. The sample's subset: FACS-sorted CD8+CD4-CCR7+CD45RA+ naive T cells. The source is a human donor in good health. Some libraries in this study had Jurkat cell RNA spiked in.

Regarding this clonotype: This may be a read error: a much more frequent sequence differs by one nucleotide. This sequence joins TRBV27 and TRBJ2-3, with a weak D call TRBD1 (5 bases). Germline values: CDR1 MNHEY, CDR2 SMNVEV (reference sequence). The CDR3 sequence is 15 residues long. CDR3 sequence reads: CVSSPVGASTDTQYF. The DNA of the CDR3 is TGTGTCTCCTCTCCGGTTGGGGCTTCCACAGATACGCAGTATTTT.

This chain links TRBV7-2 with TRBJ2-1; D may correspond to TRBD1 or TRBD2 (5 bases each). Germline lookup yields CDR1 SGHTA and CDR2 FQGNSA. The CDR3 contains 13 residues. Trimming took off 6 bases at V and 8 bases at J, with 14 bases between the two ends. The CDR3 loop reads CTSRRRGADEQFF. CDR3 bases: TGTACCAGCAGGAGAAGGGGAGCCGATGAGCAGTTCTTC.

The table lists this clonotype with a count of one. A much larger clone lies a single base off, so this may be a read error. The chain links TRBV2 to TRBJ1-1; D is possibly TRBD1 (6 bases). The CDR3 is made up of 13 amino acids. CDR1 and CDR2 from the germline V gene are SNHLY and FYNNEI. In DNA, the CDR3 is TGTGCCAGCAGTGTCGACACAGGGACTGAAGCTCTCTTT. The encoded protein is CASSVDTGTEALF.

This clonotype turned up a few times. The chain is built from TRBV11-2 and TRBJ2-7, with 16 bases matching TRBD2. Germline V gene data show CDR1 as SGHAT and CDR2 as FQNNGV. J gave up 6 bases and V 1 base, and 6 bases lay outside the gene matches. The CDR3 has 17 amino acids. CDR3 region: CASSLVGLAGGPFEQYF. CDR3 DNA sequence: TGTGCCAGCAGCTTAGTGGGACTAGCGGGGGGGCCGTTCGAGCAGTACTTC. Complete variable domain (other parts from reference TRBV11-2 and TRBJ2-7): EAGVAQSPRYKIIEKRQSVAFWCNPISGHATLYWYQQILGQGPKLLIQFQNNGVVDDSQLPKDRFSAERLKGVDSTLKIQPAKLEDSAVYLCASSLVGLAGGPFEQYFGPGTRLTVT.